These 24 T cell receptor beta chains share one sample of origin, sequenced in a study of OX40 agonist ivuxolimab in advanced cancers. Assay used: immunoSEQ multiplex PCR; TCRdb lists only in-frame clones, some missing. The table has roughly 28,000 clones, 70% to 80% seen once. Sequencing used CD4+ or CD8+ T cells sorted from blood, obtained in a trial of the OX40 agonist ivuxolimab. All receptors come from an adult with an advanced solid tumor such as melanoma, head and neck, liver or kidney cancer.

This chain uses TRBV10-2 with TRBJ2-1, with 13 bases identical to TRBD2. Unmatched junction bases numbered 7, after V lost 3 bases and J lost 8 bases. Germline V gene lookup returns CDR1 WSHSY and CDR2 SAAADI. This CDR3 comprises 16 residues. The CDR3 nucleotides read TGCGCCAGCAGTGAAACTAGCGGGGGGGCGATCGATGAGCAGTTCTTC. This sequence encodes CASSETSGGAIDEQFF.

The genes are TRBV5-6 and TRBJ2-7; D is unresolved. The CDR3 loop spans 11 amino acids. Deletions cut 2 bases from V and 7 bases from J, with 7 bases between. CDR1 is SGHDT, CDR2 YYEEEE, per germline. CDR3 nucleotides: TGTGCCAGCAGCTTAGGGCTGGAGCAGTACTTC. Amino acid sequence: CASSLGLEQYF.

The chain recombines TRBV9 with TRBJ1-4, with 9 bases aligning to TRBD1. Per the germline V gene, CDR1 is SGDLS and CDR2 is YYNGEE. With 0 bases clipped from V and 6 bases from J, the junction kept 15 bases outside the gene matches. This CDR3 spans 19 amino acids. The CDR3 DNA reads TGTGCCAGCAGCGTAGGCAGTGGTATTGGGACAGGGTTTTATGAAAAACTGTTTTTT. It translates to CASSVGSGIGTGFYEKLFF.

The V and J genes are TRBV7-3 and TRBJ1-2; TRBD1 might be the D (5 bases). The V gene's germline CDR1 is SGHTA and CDR2 FQGTGA. Deletions cut 1 base from V and 1 base from J, with 13 bases between. CDR3 length equals 16 residues. Written as DNA, the CDR3 is TGTGCCAGCAGCTTAAATCCGCCGGGACTTAACTATGGCTACACCTTC. Amino acid sequence: CASSLNPPGLNYGYTF.

The rearrangement joins TRBV7-9 to TRBJ2-2; TRBD2 matches 7 bases. The germline CDR1 and CDR2 sequences are SEHNR and FQNEAQ (reference sequence). V lost 4 bases, J lost 4 bases, and 15 bases stayed unmatched. This CDR3 is built from 18 residues. CDR3 in amino acids: CASSSWGGSKSPTGELFF. The CDR3, as DNA: TGTGCCAGCAGCTCCTGGGGGGGTTCCAAATCTCCCACCGGGGAGCTGTTTTTT.

The V gene is TRBV9, the J gene TRBJ2-7; perhaps TRBD1 as D (6 bases). CDR3 size: 16 residues. Germline values: CDR1 SGDLS, CDR2 YYNGEE. Trimming left V 0 bases short and J 3 bases short, with 16 bases between. CDR3 nucleotide sequence: TGTGCCAGCAGCGTAGCTTCGGCAGGGGAGAGCTACGAGCAGTACTTC. Its translation: CASSVASAGESYEQYF.

The chain couples TRBV5-8 to TRBJ1-3; 9 bases are shared with TRBD1. Unmatched junction bases numbered 3, after V lost 6 bases and J lost 2 bases. The CDR3 consists of 14 residues. Germline V lookup: CDR1 SGHTS, CDR2 YDEGEE. CDR3 residues: CASNRGQTGNTIYF. CDR3 sequence (DNA): TGTGCCAGCAACAGGGGGCAAACTGGAAACACCATATATTTT.

The chain recombines TRBV6-6 with TRBJ2-7, with a tentative D call TRBD1 (5 bases). The CDR3 sequence is 14 residues long. V lost 5 bases to trimming and J lost 2 bases, with 13 bases between them. Germline V CDR1 and CDR2: MNHNY, SVGAGI (reference sequence). CDR3 amino acids: CASSNLDKTYEQYF. The CDR3 bases are TGTGCCAGCAGTAACCTGGACAAAACCTACGAGCAGTACTTC.

The chain couples TRBV7-2 to TRBJ2-1; D may match TRBD1 or TRBD2 (5 bases each). This CDR3 spans 15 amino acids. The V end lost 5 bases, the J end lost 4 bases, and 15 bases lay between the germline ends. Per germline, CDR1 SGHTA and CDR2 FQGNSA. The CDR3 bases are TGTGCCAGCAGCGTGATGGGACGGGGTTACAATGAGCAGTTCTTC. It yields the protein CASSVMGRGYNEQFF.

The chain has TRBV29-1 and TRBJ1-1; D possibly corresponds to TRBD1 (5 bases). The V end lost 4 bases, the J end lost 3 bases, and 18 bases lay between the germline ends. The CDR3 loop spans 15 amino acids. The germline gives CDR1 SQVTM, CDR2 ANQGSEA. The CDR3 is CSVVSPAGPDTEAFF. CDR3 DNA: TGCAGCGTTGTCAGTCCGGCGGGGCCGGACACTGAAGCTTTCTTT.

This clone was seen once. The chain combines TRBV2 with TRBJ2-7, with a tentative D call TRBD1 (6 bases). The CDR3 length is 15 residues. Trimming left V 6 bases short and J 5 bases short, with 20 bases between. The germline V gene has CDR1 SNHLY and CDR2 FYNNEI. For the CDR3, the DNA is TGTGCCAGCAGATCGATGCGAACAGGGCTCGACGAGCAGTACTTC. It specifies CASRSMRTGLDEQYF. The whole variable domain, filled in from reference TRBV2 and TRBJ2-7, reads EPEVTQTPSHQVTQMGQEVILRCVPISNHLYFYWYRQILGQKVEFLVSFYNNEISEKSEIFDDQFSVERPDGSNFTLKIRSTKLEDSAMYFCASRSMRTGLDEQYFGPGTRLTVT.

The chain joins TRBV19 to TRBJ2-5; perhaps TRBD1 as D (5 bases). The V gene lost 3 bases and the J gene lost 4 bases, with 18 bases spanning the gap. The germline V gene encodes CDR1 LNHDA and CDR2 SQIVND (reference sequence). This CDR3 spans 16 amino acids. CDR3 bases: TGTGCCAGTAGTATGCTGGGGCAGGGAAGTAGAGAGACCCAGTACTTC. It translates to CASSMLGQGSRETQYF.

V is TRBV4-1 and J is TRBJ1-4; D remains ambiguous. Germline values: CDR1 MGHRA, CDR2 YSYEKL. The CDR3 covers 16 residues. V was pared by 4 bases and J by 0 bases, with 12 bases between. CDR3 sequence reads: CASSPREPATNEKLFF. DNA of the CDR3: TGCGCCAGCAGCCCTAGAGAGCCCGCAACTAATGAAAAACTGTTTTTT.

A single count supports this clone. This chain connects TRBV30 to TRBJ1-1, with D possibly TRBD1 on 5 matching bases. This CDR3 spans 15 amino acids. Germline V gene sequence: CDR1 GTSNPN, CDR2 SVGIG (reference sequence). V lost 0 bases and J 1 base, leaving 12 bases between the germline ends. The CDR3 nucleotides are TGTGCCTGGAGTGTGGGCTGGGGCTGGAACACTGAAGCTTTCTTT. As protein: CAWSVGWGWNTEAFF.

In this sample, this clone turned up a few times. This CDR3 reads CASSVEASSGNTIYF. DNA of the CDR3: TGTGCCAGCAGCGTAGAGGCCTCCTCTGGAAACACCATATATTTT. The chain couples TRBV9 to TRBJ1-3; D ambiguous. This CDR3 has 15 residues. Germline V gene data show CDR1 as SGDLS and CDR2 as YYNGEE. Trimming pared 0 bases from V and 0 bases from J, leaving 7 bases between.

This clone was recorded once. The V gene is TRBV10-1, the J gene TRBJ2-1, with D maybe TRBD2 (7 bases). Trimming removed 3 bases from V and 3 bases from J, with 15 bases in between. The CDR3 is 16 amino acids. Germline loops: CDR1 WNHNN, CDR2 SYGVQD (reference sequence). The CDR3 protein is CASSEGWGGRYNEQFF. For the CDR3, the DNA is TGCGCCAGCAGTGAAGGGTGGGGGGGCCGCTACAATGAGCAGTTCTTC.

This chain links TRBV30 with TRBJ2-1; 7 bases are a match to TRBD2. The CDR3 consists of 12 residues. Germline-derived CDR1 and CDR2 are GTSNPN and SVGIG (reference sequence). The V and J ends lost 8 bases and 7 bases, in that order; junction bases with no gene match: 8. Here the CDR3 reads CAHPGLPNEQFF. The CDR3 DNA sequence: TGTGCCCACCCGGGACTACCTAATGAGCAGTTCTTC.

This rearrangement joins TRBV14 to TRBJ2-1; D possibly corresponds to TRBD2 (7 bases). This CDR3 spans 20 amino acids. Germline CDR1 is SGHDN and CDR2 is FVKESK. V lost 0 bases and J 6 bases, leaving 27 bases between the germline ends. The CDR3 nucleotides are TGTGCCAGCAGCCAAGAATTTGGTAGGGGGGGGAAACCCCCCCCCAATGAGCAGTTCTTC. Protein product: CASSQEFGRGGKPPPNEQFF. The variable domain in full, completed from reference TRBV14 and TRBJ2-1, reads EAGVTQFPSHSVIEKGQTVTLRCDPISGHDNLYWYRRVMGKEIKFLLHFVKESKQDESGMPNNRFLAERTGGTYSTLKVQPAELEDSGVYFCASSQEFGRGGKPPPNEQFFGPGTRLTVL.

This clone was seen a few times. V and J are TRBV6-6 and TRBJ1-2; D is unresolved. Trimming left V 0 bases short and J 4 bases short, with 9 bases between. The CDR3 has 14 amino acids. Germline V gives CDR1 MNHNY, CDR2 SVGAGI (reference sequence). CDR3 region: CASSYSPIFYGYTF. The CDR3 DNA sequence: TGTGCCAGCAGTTACTCCCCAATCTTCTATGGCTACACCTTC.

This sequence joins TRBV7-3 and TRBJ1-2; a weak D match, TRBD1 (6 bases). This CDR3 region has 14 residues. Trimming took 5 bases from V and 8 from J, leaving 18 bases between them. Germline V CDR1 and CDR2: SGHTA, FQGTGA. The CDR3 is CASSAVGGGAGYTF. DNA of the CDR3: TGTGCCAGCAGCGCAGTCGGCGGGGGCGCGGGCTACACCTTC.

V usage is TRBV19 and J usage is TRBJ2-7; 9 bases map to TRBD1. CDR3 length: 13 amino acids. Germline CDR1 and CDR2: LNHDA and SQIVND (reference sequence). The V gene end was trimmed by 3 bases and the J gene end by 6 bases; junction bases not matched to a gene: 3. The DNA for the CDR3 is TGTGCCAGTAGTATGAACAGGGGGCGCGAGCAGTACTTC. It codes for CASSMNRGREQYF. Combining the CDR3 with reference TRBV19 and TRBJ2-7 gives the whole variable domain DGGITQSPKYLFRKEGQNVTLSCEQNLNHDAMYWYRQDPGQGLRLIYYSQIVNDFQKGDIAEGYSVSREKKESFPLTVTSAQKNPTAFYLCASSMNRGREQYFGPGTRLTVT.

In this sample, this clone turned up a few times. V is TRBV5-5 and J is TRBJ2-1, with D hard to call. With 0 bases removed from V and 10 bases from J, the gap between germline ends came to 8 bases. The CDR3 has 12 amino acids. From germline, CDR1 is SGHKS and CDR2 YYEKEE (reference sequence). The CDR3 sequence: CASSLALGEQFF. DNA of the CDR3: TGTGCCAGCAGCTTGGCTCTGGGGGAGCAGTTCTTC.

The rearrangement links TRBV6-5 to TRBJ1-6; D possibly corresponds to TRBD1 (5 bases). Per the germline V gene, CDR1 is MNHEY and CDR2 is SVGAGI. Deletions cut 4 bases from V and 3 bases from J, with 10 bases between. This CDR3 has 15 residues. The CDR3 DNA follows: TGTGCCAGCAGTTCGGCAGGGCTCTATAATTCACCCCTCCACTTT. Its translation: CASSSAGLYNSPLHF.

The sample holds a few counts of this clone. In the same sample, other DNA sequences code for this CDR3. This chain joins TRBV9 and TRBJ1-5, with D hard to call. Germline-derived CDR1 and CDR2 are SGDLS and YYNGEE. This CDR3 spans 14 amino acids. Deletions cut 3 bases from V and 2 bases from J, with 9 bases between. In nucleotides, the CDR3 is TGTGCCAGCAGCGCCGGCAGAGGCAATCAGCCCCAGCATTTT. Its translation is CASSAGRGNQPQHF.